Listed here are 22 T cell receptor beta chains from one sample, sequenced in a study of T cell repertoires in cytomegalovirus infection. Each CDR3 protein gets one entry after TCRdb re-called the reads with MiXCR. The table shows around 550,000 distinct CDR3 sequences, with approximately 25% occurring only once. The sequenced sample was PBMCs. The receptors shown here come from a human donor in good health (CMV status not recorded). Some clones in this sample may be carry-over from other donors' samples.

The chain combines TRBV7-9 with TRBJ2-1; 15 nucleotides agree with TRBD2. CDR1 and CDR2 from the germline V gene are SEHNR and FQNEAQ (reference sequence). J gave up 0 bases and V 5 bases, and 11 bases lay outside the gene matches. The CDR3 is 20 residues long. The DNA of the CDR3 is TGTGCCAGCAGCAAGACCTCCGGGACTAGCGGGAGGAACTCCTACAATGAGCAGTTCTTC. Translated, it gives CASSKTSGTSGRNSYNEQFF.

The V call is TRBV6-2 or TRBV6-3, the J call TRBJ2-7, with 9 positions matching TRBD2. The CDR3 is made up of 15 amino acids. Germline assignment: CDR1 MNHEY and CDR2 SVGEGT. The ends lost 2 bases at V and 3 bases at J; junction bases unmatched: 5. The CDR3 here is CASSYMGLAFYEQYV. CDR3 coding DNA: TGTGCCAGCAGTTACATGGGACTAGCCTTCTACGAGCAGTACGTC.

The chain joins TRBV6-2 or TRBV6-3 to TRBJ2-7; 8 bases are a match to TRBD2. Germline V gene sequence: CDR1 MNHEY, CDR2 SVGEGT. The CDR3 spans 15 residues. Losses at the gene ends were 6 bases for V and 0 bases for J; bases not matched to a gene: 7. In nucleotides, the CDR3 is TGTGCCAGCAGATCTAGCGGGTTAAGCTCCTACGAGCAGTACTTC. This encodes CASRSSGLSSYEQYF.

V usage is TRBV7-2 and J usage is TRBJ1-2, with D maybe TRBD1 (5 bases). The CDR3 sequence is 13 residues long. Germline V lookup: CDR1 SGHTA, CDR2 FQGNSA. V was clipped by 4 bases and J by 8 bases, with 14 bases between them. The CDR3 sequence is CASSSYGGFGYTF. DNA of the CDR3: TGTGCCAGCAGCTCCTATGGGGGATTCGGCTACACCTTC. The full variable domain, its missing parts supplied by reference TRBV7-2 and TRBJ1-2, is GAGVSQSPSNKVTEKGKDVELRCDPISGHTALYWYRQSLGQGLEFLIYFQGNSAPDKSGLPSDRFSAERTGGSVSTLTIQRTQQEDSAVYLCASSSYGGFGYTFGSGTRLTVV.

This clonotype has more than one count but fewer than ten. The rearrangement joins TRBV7-8 to TRBJ2-1; D is ambiguous. Germline V gives CDR1 SGHVS, CDR2 FQNEAQ. The CDR3 runs 12 residues. The ends were cut back, 5 bases at V and 6 bases at J, with 8 bases in the middle. The CDR3 spells CASSHPGNEQFF. The CDR3 region has the DNA TGTGCCAGCAGCCACCCAGGCAATGAGCAGTTCTTC.

This rearrangement joins TRBV28 to TRBJ1-5, with D possibly matching TRBD1 (5 bases). Germline V gene sequence: CDR1 MDHEN, CDR2 SYDVKM. V was shortened by 6 bases and J by 7 bases, with 13 bases between the two germline ends. This CDR3 has 13 amino acids. The DNA for the CDR3 is TGTGCCAGCAGCCAATACAGGAACCAGCCCCAGCATTTT. As protein: CASSQYRNQPQHF.

V gene TRBV11-3 combines with J gene TRBJ2-1; perhaps TRBD2 as D (6 bases). Germline values: CDR1 SGHNT, CDR2 YENEEA. Trimming shortened V by 4 bases and J by 6 bases, and 16 bases separated the two germline ends. This CDR3 spans 15 amino acids. The CDR3 DNA is TGTGCCAGCAGCTCATCCGGGACTGGGGGCAATGAGCAGTTCTTC. Amino acid sequence: CASSSSGTGGNEQFF.

This clonotype showed up just a few times. The rearrangement joins TRBV4-1 to TRBJ2-4, with no clear D. CDR1 and CDR2 (germline): MGHRA, YSYEKL. The CDR3 consists of 17 residues. Deletions cut 3 bases from V and 0 bases from J, with 15 bases between. The CDR3 DNA reads TGCGCCAGCAGCCACCTAACGACGAGCCTAGCCAAAAACATTCAGTACTTC. Translating it yields CASSHLTTSLAKNIQYF.

The chain recombines TRBV11-3 with TRBJ1-3; D not certain. Trimming removed 0 bases from V and 2 bases from J, with 5 bases in between. Germline V gives CDR1 SGHNT, CDR2 YENEEA. The CDR3 covers 14 residues. The CDR3 reads CASSLERAGNTIYF. CDR3 DNA: TGTGCCAGCAGCTTAGAGAGGGCTGGAAACACCATATATTTT.

The sample holds a few counts of this clonotype. The rearrangement links TRBV24-1 to TRBJ2-1; TRBD1 aligns across 8 bases. The CDR3 runs to 17 residues. CDR1 and CDR2 from the germline V gene are KGHDR and SFDVKD. V shed 3 bases and J 7 bases; nucleotides not matched to a gene: 13. This CDR3 reads CATSDTSRQGKKNEQFF. In DNA form, the CDR3 reads TGTGCCACCAGTGATACTTCCCGACAGGGGAAAAAGAATGAGCAGTTCTTC.

Worth noting for this clonotype: A much larger clone is a single base away; this may be a read error. This chain links TRBV11-2 with TRBJ1-1, with 10 nucleotides matching TRBD1. V shed 5 bases, J shed 1 base, and the junction held 4 bases outside the gene matches. CDR1 and CDR2 from the germline V gene are SGHAT and FQNNGV. The CDR3 is 15 amino acids. This chain's CDR3 is CASSLRDRGNTEAFF. For the CDR3, the DNA is TGTGCCAGCAGCCTACGGGACAGGGGGAACACTGAAGCTTTCTTT.

This rearrangement joins TRBV11-2 to TRBJ2-1; perhaps TRBD2 as D (6 bases). Trimming left V 0 bases short and J 10 bases short, with 19 bases between. Germline CDR1 SGHAT, CDR2 FQNNGV. This CDR3 is built from 16 residues. Written as DNA, the CDR3 is TGTGCCAGCAGCTTAGAAAATCCGGGGGTGGATAAGGAGCAGTTCTTC. Its protein product is CASSLENPGVDKEQFF.

This clonotype was seen repeatedly, ten times or more. The V gene is TRBV7-9, the J gene TRBJ2-5; D could derive from TRBD1 or TRBD2 (5 bases each). The V end lost 5 bases, the J end lost 2 bases, and 18 bases lay between the germline ends. Germline assignment: CDR1 SEHNR and CDR2 FQNEAQ (reference sequence). The CDR3 loop spans 16 amino acids. CDR3 in DNA: TGTGCCAGCAGCCAAACCGGGGCCGGCGTTCAAGAGACCCAGTACTTC. Protein product: CASSQTGAGVQETQYF.

In this sample, this clonotype turned up many times. The CDR3 region is CASSLHPASGNREQYF. CDR3 in DNA: TGTGCCAGCAGCCTCCACCCGGCTAGCGGGAATCGCGAGCAGTACTTC. The chain recombines TRBV7-3 with TRBJ2-7; 9 bases match TRBD2. The CDR3 is 16 amino acids. V shed 5 bases, J shed 6 bases, and the junction held 14 bases outside the gene matches. Germline-derived CDR1 and CDR2 are SGHTA and FQGTGA.

This clonotype turned up a few times. The rearrangement uses TRBV6-2 or TRBV6-3 and TRBJ2-1; D is ambiguous. Deletions cut 7 bases from V and 7 bases from J, with 11 bases between. The germline gives CDR1 MNHEY, CDR2 SVGEGT. This CDR3 region has 12 residues. The CDR3 is CASNRVGNEQFF. DNA of the CDR3: TGTGCCAGCAACCGAGTAGGAAATGAGCAGTTCTTC.

This clonotype turned up a few times. The chain is built from TRBV6-6 and TRBJ2-5; D is possibly TRBD1 or TRBD2 (5 bases each). Trimming shortened V by 6 bases and J by 4 bases, and 18 bases separated the two germline ends. CDR3 length: 15 residues. Germline CDR1 MNHNY, CDR2 SVGAGI (reference sequence). This chain's CDR3 is CASSLGVLAPETQYF. In DNA, the CDR3 is TGTGCCAGCAGCCTGGGGGTCCTAGCACCAGAGACCCAGTACTTC.

This clonotype occurred many times. The V and J genes are TRBV7-2 and TRBJ1-1, with no clear D. Germline V gives CDR1 SGHTA, CDR2 FQGNSA. The CDR3 runs to 13 residues. V dropped 3 bases and J dropped 3 bases, with 8 bases sitting between them. The CDR3 sequence: CASSLARYTEAFF. The CDR3 DNA sequence: TGTGCCAGCAGCTTGGCCAGGTACACTGAAGCTTTCTTT. The whole variable domain, remainder taken from reference TRBV7-2 and TRBJ1-1, is GAGVSQSPSNKVTEKGKDVELRCDPISGHTALYWYRQSLGQGLEFLIYFQGNSAPDKSGLPSDRFSAERTGGSVSTLTIQRTQQEDSAVYLCASSLARYTEAFFGQGTRLTVV.

This clonotype was detected ten times or more. This chain's CDR3 is CASSRPGTHSPLHF. CDR3 nucleotides: TGTGCCAGCAGCCGTCCCGGGACACATTCACCCCTCCACTTT. The chain couples TRBV7-9 to TRBJ1-6; D perhaps matches TRBD1 (6 bases). The CDR3 contains 14 residues. Trimming left V 5 bases short and J 8 bases short, with 13 bases between. Germline loops: CDR1 SEHNR, CDR2 FQNEAQ (reference sequence). Combining the CDR3 with reference TRBV7-9 and TRBJ1-6 gives the whole variable domain DTGVSQNPRHKITKRGQNVTFRCDPISEHNRLYWYRQTLGQGPEFLTYFQNEAQLEKSRLLSDRFSAERPKGSFSTLEIQRTEQGDSAMYLCASSRPGTHSPLHFGNGTRLTVT.

This chain connects TRBV6-1 to TRBJ2-3, with D possibly called TRBD1 or TRBD2 (5 bases each). Trimming stripped 5 bases from V and 7 bases from J, with 16 bases between. Looked up from germline, CDR1 is MNHNS and CDR2 is SASEGT. The CDR3 is 14 amino acids. The CDR3 sequence is CASSSRRDGNTQYF. CDR3 bases: TGTGCCAGCAGTAGCCGAAGGGACGGAAATACGCAGTATTTT.

The chain links TRBV18 to TRBJ2-7; D is uncertain. V shed 0 bases and J shed 3 bases, with 12 bases lying between them. CDR3 size: 15 residues. Germline V gene lookup returns CDR1 KGHSH and CDR2 LQKENI. CDR3 in DNA: TGTGCCAGCTCACCACCGTCCGTAATTAGCTACGAGCAGTACTTC. This sequence encodes CASSPPSVISYEQYF. The full variable domain, with the rest looked up from reference TRBV18 and TRBJ2-7, is NAGVMQNPRHLVRRRGQEARLRCSPMKGHSHVYWYRQLPEEGLKFMVYLQKENIIDESGMPKERFSAEFPKEGPSILRIQQVVRGDSAAYFCASSPPSVISYEQYFGPGTRLTVT.

The CDR3 coding sequence is TGTGCCAGCAGCTTAAGTGCAGGGTATTTCACTGAAGCTTTCTTT. Its protein product is CASSLSAGYFTEAFF. The chain joins TRBV11-1 to TRBJ1-1; D is possibly TRBD1 (5 bases). The CDR3 runs 15 residues. Germline V CDR1 and CDR2: SGHAT, FQDESV (reference sequence). Between the trimmed V and J ends, which lost 2 bases and 4 bases, there was a span of 14 bases.

The V and J genes are TRBV12-3 or TRBV12-4 and TRBJ2-7; D unresolved. There are 13 residues in the CDR3. The V gene lost 3 bases and the J gene lost 1 base, with 7 bases spanning the gap. The CDR3 DNA is TGTGCCAGCAGTTTTTCTCTATCCTACGAGCAGTACGTC. Translated, it gives CASSFSLSYEQYV.